The clone carrying this T cell receptor (beta chain) was detected only a few times. Antigen unknown. This specimen comes from a study of identical twins. Overall study results and limits: A lower insertion count was a feature of abundant cord blood beta clonotypes, with no such feature in memory repertoires.

Unique molecular identifiers were in the cDNA, with template-switch universal primer binding. TCRdb recomputed calls from the 5' RACE reads with MiXCR, one row per CDR3 protein. Altogether hundreds of thousands of distinct CDR3 sequences are present, 9% to 15% being singletons, with the ten largest covering just over 7%. Between the trimmed V and J ends, which lost 3 bases and 1 base, there was a span of 15 bases. Looked up from germline, CDR1 is KGHDR and CDR2 is SFDVKD. The CDR3 runs 16 residues. The same sample was also used in a study of yellow fever vaccine responses in identical twins.

The source of this sequence is a woman under 30 in good health. The chain uses TRBV24-1 and TRBJ2-7, with D perhaps matching TRBD1 (6 bases). Sequenced: CD8+ T cells sorted from blood. Written as DNA, the CDR3 is TGTGCCACCAGTGATAGTTGGGGGCTAGATTCCTACGAGCAGTACTTC. Encoded protein: CATSDSWGLDSYEQYF.